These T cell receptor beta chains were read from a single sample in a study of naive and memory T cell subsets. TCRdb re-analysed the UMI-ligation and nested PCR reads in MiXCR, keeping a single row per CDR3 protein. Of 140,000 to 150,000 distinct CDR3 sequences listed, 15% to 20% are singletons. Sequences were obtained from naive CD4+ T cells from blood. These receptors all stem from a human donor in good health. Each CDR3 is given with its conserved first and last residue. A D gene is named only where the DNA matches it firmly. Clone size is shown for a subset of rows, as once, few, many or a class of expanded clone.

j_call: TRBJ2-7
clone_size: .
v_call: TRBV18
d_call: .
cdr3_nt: TGTGCCAGCTCACCCCGGCTTTACGAGCAGTACTTC
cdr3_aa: CASSPRLYEQYF

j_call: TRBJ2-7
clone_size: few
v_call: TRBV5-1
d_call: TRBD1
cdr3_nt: TGCGCCAGCAGCTTGGTTCACAGGGGGCAGTACGAGCAGTACTTC
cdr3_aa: CASSLVHRGQYEQYF

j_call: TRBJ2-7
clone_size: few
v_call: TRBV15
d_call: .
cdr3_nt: TGTGCCACCAGCGGCCGGAGGGCGGGCTTTCTGGGCGAGCAGTACTTC
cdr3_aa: CATSGRRAGFLGEQYF

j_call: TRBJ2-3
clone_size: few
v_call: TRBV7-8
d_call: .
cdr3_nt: TGTGCCAGCAGCGTTTATAACGGGGCAGATACGCAGTATTTT
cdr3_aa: CASSVYNGADTQYF

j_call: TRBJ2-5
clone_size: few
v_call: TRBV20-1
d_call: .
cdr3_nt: TGCAGTGCGGTCGTCCAAGAGACCCAGTACTTC
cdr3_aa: CSAVVQETQYF

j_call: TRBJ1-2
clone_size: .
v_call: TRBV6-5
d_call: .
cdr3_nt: TGTGCCAGCAGACGGGCAGATGGCTACACCTTC
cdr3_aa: CASRRADGYTF

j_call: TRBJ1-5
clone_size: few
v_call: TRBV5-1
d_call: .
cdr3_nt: TGCGCCAGCAGAGGGGGATATAGCAATCAGCCCCAGCATTTT
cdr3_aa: CASRGGYSNQPQHF

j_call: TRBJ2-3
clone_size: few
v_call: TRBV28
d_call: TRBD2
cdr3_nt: TGTGCCACTCTAGCGGTCGACACAGATACGCAGTATTTT
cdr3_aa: CATLAVDTDTQYF

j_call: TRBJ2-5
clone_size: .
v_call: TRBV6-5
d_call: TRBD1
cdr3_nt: TGTGCCAGCAGTCACACCTGGACAGGGGCCCAAGAGACCCAGTACTTC
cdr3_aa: CASSHTWTGAQETQYF

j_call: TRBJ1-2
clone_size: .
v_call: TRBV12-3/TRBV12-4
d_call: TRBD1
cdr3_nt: TGTGCCAGCAGTCGACAGGGAGGCTATCATGGCTACACCTTC
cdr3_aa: CASSRQGGYHGYTF

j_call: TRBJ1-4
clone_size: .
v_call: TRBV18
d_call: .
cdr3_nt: TGTGCCAGCTCACCCGGAAGGGTGGGAGAAAAACTGTTTTTT
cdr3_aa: CASSPGRVGEKLFF

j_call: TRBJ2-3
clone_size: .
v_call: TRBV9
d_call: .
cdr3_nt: TGTGCCAGCAGCGTACAGGGATGCACAGATACGCAGTATTTT
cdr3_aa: CASSVQGCTDTQYF

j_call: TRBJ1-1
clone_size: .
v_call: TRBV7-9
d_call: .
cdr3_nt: TGTGCCAGCAGCTGGGGGGCAGGGGTCGTCACTGAAGCTTTCTTT
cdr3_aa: CASSWGAGVVTEAFF

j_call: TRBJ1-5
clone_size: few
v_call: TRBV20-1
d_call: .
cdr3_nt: TGCAGTGCTAGAGCCCAAGGGGGGGGAAGTCAGCCCCAGCATTTT
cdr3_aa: CSARAQGGGSQPQHF

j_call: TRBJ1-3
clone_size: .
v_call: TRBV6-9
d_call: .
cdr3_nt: TGTGCCAGTAGTAACCCCCCTGACAACCGAAACTCTGGAAACACCATATATTTT
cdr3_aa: CASSNPPDNRNSGNTIYF

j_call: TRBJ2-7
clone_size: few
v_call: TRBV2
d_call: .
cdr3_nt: TGTGCCAGCAGAGGGCCTACGGCGGATCAGCAGTACTTC
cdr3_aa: CASRGPTADQQYF

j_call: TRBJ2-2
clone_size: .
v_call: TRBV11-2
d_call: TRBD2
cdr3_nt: TGTGCCAGCAGCCCAGGGACTAGCGGGAGTTGGACCGGGGAGCTGTTTTTT
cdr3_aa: CASSPGTSGSWTGELFF

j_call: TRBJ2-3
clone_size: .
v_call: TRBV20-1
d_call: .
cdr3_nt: TGCAGTGCTGAAACCCCCCTCCGAGCGTCAGATACGCAGTATTTT
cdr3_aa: CSAETPLRASDTQYF

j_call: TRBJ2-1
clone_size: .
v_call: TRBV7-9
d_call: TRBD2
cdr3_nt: TGTGCCAGCAGCCCGACGGGGACTAGCGGGAGGAAGAGCTCCTACAATGAGCAGTTCTTC
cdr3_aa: CASSPTGTSGRKSSYNEQFF

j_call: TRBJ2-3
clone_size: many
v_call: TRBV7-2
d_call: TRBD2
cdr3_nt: TGTGCCAGCAGCTATCTAGCGGGGGTCACAGATACGCAGTATTTT
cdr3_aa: CASSYLAGVTDTQYF

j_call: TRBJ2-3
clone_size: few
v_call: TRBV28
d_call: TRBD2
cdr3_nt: TGTGCCAGCAGTTTCCAACTAGCGGGAGTTCATACGCAGTATTTT
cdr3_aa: CASSFQLAGVHTQYF

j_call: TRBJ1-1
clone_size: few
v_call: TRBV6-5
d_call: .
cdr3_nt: TGTGCCAGCAGTTACATCGCGAACACTGAAGCTTTCTTT
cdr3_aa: CASSYIANTEAFF

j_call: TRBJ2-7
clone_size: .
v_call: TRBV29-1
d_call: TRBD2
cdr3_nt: TGCAGCGTTGATGGTCTAGCGGGACGCTGGGAGCAGTACTTC
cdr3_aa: CSVDGLAGRWEQYF

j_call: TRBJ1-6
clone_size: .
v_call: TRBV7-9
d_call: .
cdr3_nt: TGTGCCAGCAGCTTAATTGAACCACCCCTCCACTTT
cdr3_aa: CASSLIEPPLHF

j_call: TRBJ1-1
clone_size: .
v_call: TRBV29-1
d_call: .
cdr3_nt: TGCAGCACCCTGGGGGGAGCGGGTACTGAAGCTTTCTTT
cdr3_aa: CSTLGGAGTEAFF

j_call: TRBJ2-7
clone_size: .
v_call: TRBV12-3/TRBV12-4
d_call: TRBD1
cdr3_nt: TGTGCCAGCAGTTTATTAGGGGGCGAGCACGAGCAGTACTTC
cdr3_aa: CASSLLGGEHEQYF

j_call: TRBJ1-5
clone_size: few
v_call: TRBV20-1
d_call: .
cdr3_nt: TGCAGTGCTAGAGGGGAGAGGGATCAGCCCCAGCATTTT
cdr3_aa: CSARGERDQPQHF

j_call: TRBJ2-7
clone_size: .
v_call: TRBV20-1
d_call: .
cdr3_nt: TGCAGTGCTAGCCCAGGCCTAAAAAAGGAATACGAGCAGTACTTC
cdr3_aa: CSASPGLKKEYEQYF

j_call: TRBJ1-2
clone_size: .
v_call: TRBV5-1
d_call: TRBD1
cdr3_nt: TGCGCCAGCAGCCCCGGGACAGGGGGTAACTATGGCTACACCTTC
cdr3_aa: CASSPGTGGNYGYTF

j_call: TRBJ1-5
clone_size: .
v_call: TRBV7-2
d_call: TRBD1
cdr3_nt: TGTGCCAGCACACCCGGGACAGGGGGCGGGCAGCCCCAGCATTTT
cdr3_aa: CASTPGTGGGQPQHF

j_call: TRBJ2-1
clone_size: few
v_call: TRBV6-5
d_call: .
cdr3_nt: TGTGCCAGCAGTTCACGCCGGACGAGGATATTGTATGAGCAGTTCTTC
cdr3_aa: CASSSRRTRILYEQFF

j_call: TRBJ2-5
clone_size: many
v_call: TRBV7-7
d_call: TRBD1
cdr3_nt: TGTGCCAGCAGCTCGTCTACTGACAGGGGAGAGACCCAGTACTTC
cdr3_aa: CASSSSTDRGETQYF

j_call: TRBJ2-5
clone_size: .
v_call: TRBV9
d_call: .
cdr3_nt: TGTGCCAGCAGCTCCCGGACCCGGAGCGAGACCCAGTACTTC
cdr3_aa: CASSSRTRSETQYF

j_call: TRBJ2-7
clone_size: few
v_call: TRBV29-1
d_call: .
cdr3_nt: TGCAGCGCCGACGGGACTCGCGACGAGCAGTACTTC
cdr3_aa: CSADGTRDEQYF

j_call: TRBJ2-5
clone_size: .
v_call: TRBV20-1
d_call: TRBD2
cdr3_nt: TGCAGTGCCACCTGGACTAGCGGGCAAGAGACCCAGTACTTC
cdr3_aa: CSATWTSGQETQYF

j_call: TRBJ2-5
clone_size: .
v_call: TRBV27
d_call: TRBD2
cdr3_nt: TGTGCCAGCAGTTTGGTTCTAGCGGGAGTCGAGACCCAGTACTTC
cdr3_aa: CASSLVLAGVETQYF

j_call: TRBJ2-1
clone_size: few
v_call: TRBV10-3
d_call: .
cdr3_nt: TGTGCCATCGGGACCTTAGCGAGGAGCTCCTACAATGAGCAGTTCTTC
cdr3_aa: CAIGTLARSSYNEQFF

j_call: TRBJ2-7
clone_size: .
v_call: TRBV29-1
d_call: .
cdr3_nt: TGCAGCGTTGAAGATCGAAATATGGATTATTCCTACGAGCAGTACTTC
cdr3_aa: CSVEDRNMDYSYEQYF

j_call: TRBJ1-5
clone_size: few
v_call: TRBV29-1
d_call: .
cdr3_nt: TGCAGCGTTGTCGGGGGGGGGGCTGGGCAGCCCCAGCATTTT
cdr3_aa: CSVVGGGAGQPQHF

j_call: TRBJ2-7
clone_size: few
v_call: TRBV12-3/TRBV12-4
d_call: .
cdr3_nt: TGTGCCAGCAGTTCCCACAGGGTCTCCTACGAGCAGTACTTC
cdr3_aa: CASSSHRVSYEQYF

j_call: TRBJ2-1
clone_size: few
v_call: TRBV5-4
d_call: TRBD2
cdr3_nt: TGTGCCAGCAGCCCTGTCGGAAGCGGGATATACAATGAGCAGTTCTTC
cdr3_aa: CASSPVGSGIYNEQFF

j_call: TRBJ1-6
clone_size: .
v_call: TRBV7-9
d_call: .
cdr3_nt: TGTGCCAGCAGCCAGGGGTTCCCCCAGGCCCTCCACTTT
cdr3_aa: CASSQGFPQALHF

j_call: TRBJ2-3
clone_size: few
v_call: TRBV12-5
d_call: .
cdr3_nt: TGTGCTAGTGGTTTGGGACACACAGATACGCAGTATTTT
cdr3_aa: CASGLGHTDTQYF

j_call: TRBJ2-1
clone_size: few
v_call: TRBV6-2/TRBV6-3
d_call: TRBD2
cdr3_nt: TGTGCCAGCAATCTGCCGACGCCTAGCGGGAGGTTGAATGAGCAGTTCTTC
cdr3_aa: CASNLPTPSGRLNEQFF

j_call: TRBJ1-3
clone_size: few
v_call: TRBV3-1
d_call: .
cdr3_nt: TGTGCCAGCAGCCAAGATCTTAGGCAGGCCGGAAACACCATATATTTT
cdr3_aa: CASSQDLRQAGNTIYF

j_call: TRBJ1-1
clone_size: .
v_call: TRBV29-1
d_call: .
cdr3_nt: TGCAGCGTTGAGGGGAAATTAGGCACTGAAGCTTTCTTT
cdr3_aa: CSVEGKLGTEAFF

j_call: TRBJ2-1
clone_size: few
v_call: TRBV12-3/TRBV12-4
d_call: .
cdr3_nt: TGTGCCAGCAGTCTCCCGGGCTCCTACAATGAGCAGTTCTTC
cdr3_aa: CASSLPGSYNEQFF

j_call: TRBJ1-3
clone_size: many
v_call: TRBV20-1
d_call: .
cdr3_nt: TGCAGTGCTAGAAGAACGGAAAGCGACACCATATATTTT
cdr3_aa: CSARRTESDTIYF

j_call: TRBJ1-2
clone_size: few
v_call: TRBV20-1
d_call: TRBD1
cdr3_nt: TGCAGTGCTACCCACAGGGGCTATGGCTACACCTTC
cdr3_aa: CSATHRGYGYTF

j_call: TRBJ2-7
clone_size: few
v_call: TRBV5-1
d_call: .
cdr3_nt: TGCGCCAGCAGCTTGGTTACTCCCTACGAGCAGTACTTC
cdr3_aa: CASSLVTPYEQYF

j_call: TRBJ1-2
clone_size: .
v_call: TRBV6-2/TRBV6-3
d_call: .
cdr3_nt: TGTGCCAGCACTCGAACGCGGGGAGGACGTGGCTACACCTTC
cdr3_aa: CASTRTRGGRGYTF

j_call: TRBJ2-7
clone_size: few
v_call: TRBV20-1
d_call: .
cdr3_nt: TGCAGTGCTAGGGAGGAGGGTCGGGGCTTGTACGAGCAGTACTTC
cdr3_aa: CSAREEGRGLYEQYF

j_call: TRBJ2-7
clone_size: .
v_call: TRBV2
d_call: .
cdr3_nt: TGTGCCAGCAGTGAGGGGGCAGTTCTGTACTTC
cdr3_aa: CASSEGAVLYF